Included here is one T cell receptor beta chain sequence, with context. Antigen unknown. The PCR ran on 60 Vbeta and 13 Jbeta primers. Repertoires were generated with immunoSEQ multiplex PCR, while TCRdb's copy carries only in-frame clones and drops some. The specimen's table records 45,000 to 70,000 clones. The data were taken from a study of cytomegalovirus exposure and HLA in healthy donors. Regarding the study as a whole: Presence/absence comparisons presumed near-even sequencing depth among donors. About 87% or about 30% of the time was how often most TCR beta V segments were productive, according to an earlier analysis.

Trimming stripped 5 bases from V and 2 bases from J, with 13 bases between. Germline CDR1 is MNHEY and CDR2 is SMNVEV (reference sequence). The CDR3 has 14 amino acids. The sequenced sample was PBMCs. This chain uses TRBV27 with TRBJ2-7, with no clear D. This clonotype was obtained from a young woman in good health and CMV-seropositive. As DNA, the CDR3 is TGTGCCAGCAGTCCCGAAGACATCGCCTACGAGCAGTACTTC. Protein product: CASSPEDIAYEQYF.